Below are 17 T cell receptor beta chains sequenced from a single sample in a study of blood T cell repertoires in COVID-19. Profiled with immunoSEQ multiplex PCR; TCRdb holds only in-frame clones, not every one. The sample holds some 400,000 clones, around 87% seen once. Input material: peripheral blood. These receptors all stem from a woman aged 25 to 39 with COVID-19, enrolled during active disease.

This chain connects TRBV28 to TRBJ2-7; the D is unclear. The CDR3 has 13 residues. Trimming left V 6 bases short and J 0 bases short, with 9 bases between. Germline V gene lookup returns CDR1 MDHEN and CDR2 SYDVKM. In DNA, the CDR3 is TGTGCCAGCAGACCAGCTAGCTCCTACGAGCAGTACTTC. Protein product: CASRPASSYEQYF.

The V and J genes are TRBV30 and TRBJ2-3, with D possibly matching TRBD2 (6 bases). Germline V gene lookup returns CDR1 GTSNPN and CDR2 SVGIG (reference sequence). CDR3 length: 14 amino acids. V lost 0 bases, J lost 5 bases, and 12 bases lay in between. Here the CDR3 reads CAWSVVGGGDTQYF. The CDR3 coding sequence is TGTGCCTGGAGTGTTGTGGGAGGTGGAGATACGCAGTATTTT. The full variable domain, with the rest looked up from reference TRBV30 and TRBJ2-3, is SQTIHQWPATLVQPVGSPLSLECTVEGTSNPNLYWYRQAAGRGLQLLFYSVGIGQISSEVPQNLSASRPQDRQFILSSKKLLLSDSGFYLCAWSVVGGGDTQYFGPGTRLTVL.

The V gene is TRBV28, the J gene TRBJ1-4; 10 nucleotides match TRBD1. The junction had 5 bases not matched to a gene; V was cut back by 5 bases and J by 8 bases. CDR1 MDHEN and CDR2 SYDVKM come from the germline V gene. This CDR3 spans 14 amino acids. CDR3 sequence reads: CASSRQGAREKLFF. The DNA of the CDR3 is TGTGCCAGCAGTCGACAGGGGGCCAGAGAAAAACTGTTTTTT.

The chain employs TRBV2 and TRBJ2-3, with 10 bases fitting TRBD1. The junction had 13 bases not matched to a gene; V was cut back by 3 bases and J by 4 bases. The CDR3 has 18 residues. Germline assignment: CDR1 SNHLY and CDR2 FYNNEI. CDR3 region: CASSDGDRGHITSDTQYF. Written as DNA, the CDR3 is TGTGCCAGCAGTGACGGGGACAGGGGTCATATAACCTCAGATACGCAGTATTTT.

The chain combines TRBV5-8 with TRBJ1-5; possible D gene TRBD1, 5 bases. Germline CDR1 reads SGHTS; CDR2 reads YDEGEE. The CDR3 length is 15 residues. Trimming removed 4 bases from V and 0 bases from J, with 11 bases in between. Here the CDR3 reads CASSGGTHSNQPQHF. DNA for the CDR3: TGTGCCAGCAGCGGAGGGACTCATAGCAATCAGCCCCAGCATTTT.

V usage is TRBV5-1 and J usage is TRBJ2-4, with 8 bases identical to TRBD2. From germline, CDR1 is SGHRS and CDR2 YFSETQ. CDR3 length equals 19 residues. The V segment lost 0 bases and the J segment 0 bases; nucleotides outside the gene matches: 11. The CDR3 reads CASSLASGSGILAKNIQYF. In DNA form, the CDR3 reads TGCGCCAGCAGCTTGGCCTCGGGTAGCGGGATTTTAGCCAAAAACATTCAGTACTTC.

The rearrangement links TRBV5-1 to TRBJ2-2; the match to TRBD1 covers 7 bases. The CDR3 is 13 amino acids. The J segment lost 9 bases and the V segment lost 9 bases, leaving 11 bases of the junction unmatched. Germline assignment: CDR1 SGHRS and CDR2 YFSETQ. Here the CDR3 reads CATAGGFGRELFF. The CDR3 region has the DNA TGCGCCACCGCAGGGGGTTTTGGGCGGGAGCTGTTTTTT.

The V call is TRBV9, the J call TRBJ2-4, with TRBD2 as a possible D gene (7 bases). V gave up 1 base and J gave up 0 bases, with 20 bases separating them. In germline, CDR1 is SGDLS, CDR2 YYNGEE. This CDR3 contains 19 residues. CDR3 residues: CASSVHGGPPALAKNIQYF. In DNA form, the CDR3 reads TGTGCCAGCAGCGTACACGGGGGGCCACCCGCCCTAGCCAAAAACATTCAGTACTTC.

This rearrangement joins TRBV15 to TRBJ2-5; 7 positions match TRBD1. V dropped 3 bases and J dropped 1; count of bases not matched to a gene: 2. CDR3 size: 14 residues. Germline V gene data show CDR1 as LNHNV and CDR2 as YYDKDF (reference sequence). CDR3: CATSRGTVQETQYF. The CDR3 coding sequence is TGTGCCACCAGCAGGGGGACAGTCCAAGAGACCCAGTACTTC.

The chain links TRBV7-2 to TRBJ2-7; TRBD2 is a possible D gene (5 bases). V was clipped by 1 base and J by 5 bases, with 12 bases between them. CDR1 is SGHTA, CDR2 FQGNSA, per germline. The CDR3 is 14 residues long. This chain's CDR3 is CASSLGTGWDEQYF. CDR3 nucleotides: TGTGCCAGCAGCTTAGGGACTGGGTGGGACGAGCAGTACTTC.

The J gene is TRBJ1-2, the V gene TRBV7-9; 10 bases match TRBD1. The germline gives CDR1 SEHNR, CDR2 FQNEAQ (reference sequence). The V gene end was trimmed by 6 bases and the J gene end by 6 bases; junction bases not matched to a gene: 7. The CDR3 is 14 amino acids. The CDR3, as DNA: TGTGCCAGCAGTTATGACAGGGGGCCGAATGGCTACACCTTC. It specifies CASSYDRGPNGYTF.

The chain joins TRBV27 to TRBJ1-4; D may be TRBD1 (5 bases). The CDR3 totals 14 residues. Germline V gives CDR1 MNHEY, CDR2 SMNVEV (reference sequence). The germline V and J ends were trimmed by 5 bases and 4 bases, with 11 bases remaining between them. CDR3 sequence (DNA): TGTGCCAGCAGTGGGTCGGGACTTAATGAAAAACTGTTTTTT. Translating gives CASSGSGLNEKLFF.

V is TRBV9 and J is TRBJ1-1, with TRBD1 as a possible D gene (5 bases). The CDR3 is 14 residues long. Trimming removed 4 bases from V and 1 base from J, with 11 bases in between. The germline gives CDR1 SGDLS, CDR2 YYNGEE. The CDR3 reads CASSLQGQNTEAFF. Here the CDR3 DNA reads TGTGCCAGCAGCCTCCAAGGACAGAACACTGAAGCTTTCTTT.

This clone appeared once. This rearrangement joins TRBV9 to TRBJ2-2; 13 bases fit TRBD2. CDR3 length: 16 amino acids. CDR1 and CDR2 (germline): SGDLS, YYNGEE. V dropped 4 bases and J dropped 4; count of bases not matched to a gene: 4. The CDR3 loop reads CASSTTSGRFTGELFF. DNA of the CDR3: TGTGCCAGCAGCACGACTAGCGGGAGGTTCACCGGGGAGCTGTTTTTT.

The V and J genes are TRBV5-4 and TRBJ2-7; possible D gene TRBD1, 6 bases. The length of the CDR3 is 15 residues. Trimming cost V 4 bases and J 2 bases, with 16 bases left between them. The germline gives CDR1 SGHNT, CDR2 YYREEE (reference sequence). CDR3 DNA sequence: TGTGCCAGCAGCCCCAGCCAGCCAGGGGCCTACGAGCAGTACTTC. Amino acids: CASSPSQPGAYEQYF.

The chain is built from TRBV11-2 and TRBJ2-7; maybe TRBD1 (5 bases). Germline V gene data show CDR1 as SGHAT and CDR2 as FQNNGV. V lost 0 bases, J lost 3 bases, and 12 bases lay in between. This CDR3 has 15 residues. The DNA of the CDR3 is TGTGCCAGCAGCTTAGAATGGGGCCCCTACTACGAGCAGTACTTC. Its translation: CASSLEWGPYYEQYF.

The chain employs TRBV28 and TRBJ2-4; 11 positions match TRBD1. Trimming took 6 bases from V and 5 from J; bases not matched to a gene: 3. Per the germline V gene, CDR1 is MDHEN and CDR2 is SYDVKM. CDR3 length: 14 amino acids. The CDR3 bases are TGTGCCAGCAGAATGGACAGGGGGCAAAACATTCAGTACTTC. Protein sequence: CASRMDRGQNIQYF.